This paragraph covers one T cell receptor beta chain sequence. The entry originates in a study of T cells expressing NK-cell markers. TCRdb reanalyzed the 5' RACE reads, giving one entry per CDR3 protein sequence and no DNA. Its table records hundreds of thousands of distinct CDR3 sequences. The material sequenced was blood T cells: a sorted CD56 or NKG2C T cell subset, CD4+ or CD8+ T cells, or bulk PBMC T cells (not recorded which). The receptor's source is a man aged 18-30 years in good health.

The CDR3 here is CAISESGPGPPQPQHF. V is TRBV10-3 and J is TRBJ1-5; the TRBD1 assignment by TCRdb is unverifiable without DNA. The CDR3 has 16 amino acids. Germline loops: CDR1 ENHRY, CDR2 SYGVKD.